The T cell receptor (beta chain) under discussion was sequenced for a study of OX40 agonist ivuxolimab in advanced cancers. Whole-study context: Partial responses, seen in three patients, involved one hepatocellular carcinoma and two cutaneous melanomas.

Broader study findings: The study observed clonal expansion of CD4+ and CD8+ blood T cells by week 6 at 0.1 to 3.0 mg/kg. Expanded clones were, on average, more numerous in CD8+ T cells than in CD4+.

Repertoires were generated with immunoSEQ multiplex PCR, while TCRdb's copy carries only in-frame clones and drops some. The data contain about 43,000 clones, more than 75% of them singletons. CDR1 SEHNR and CDR2 FQNEAQ come from the germline V gene (reference sequence). There are 14 residues in the CDR3. With 5 bases clipped from V and 7 bases from J, the junction kept 4 bases outside the gene matches. Cycle 7 day 1, cycle 4 day 1, and baseline were the timepoints at which blood was sampled. In the case of this clone: What it binds is not known.

The chain has TRBV7-9 and TRBJ2-7; 14 bases are shared with TRBD2. The specimen comprised CD4+ or CD8+ T cells sorted from blood, sampled in a trial of the OX40 agonist ivuxolimab. This TCR was sampled from an adult with an advanced solid tumor such as melanoma, head and neck, liver or kidney cancer. The CDR3 region is CASSRLAGGWEQYF. The CDR3 nucleotides read TGTGCCAGCAGCCGACTAGCGGGAGGGTGGGAGCAGTACTTC. The whole variable domain, filled in from reference TRBV7-9 and TRBJ2-7, reads DTGVSQNPRHKITKRGQNVTFRCDPISEHNRLYWYRQTLGQGPEFLTYFQNEAQLEKSRLLSDRFSAERPKGSFSTLEIQRTEQGDSAMYLCASSRLAGGWEQYFGPGTRLTVT.